What follows describes a single T cell receptor beta chain. V was shortened by 3 bases and J by 3 bases, with 12 bases between the two germline ends. Germline CDR1 is SGHDT and CDR2 is YYEEEE. The CDR3 is 14 amino acids. Here immunoSEQ multiplex PCR was the method, and the copy in TCRdb shows in-frame clones only, minus some. The top ten hold over 0.75% of the sample, which has tens of thousands of clones, 83% seen once. The data originate from a study of radiotherapy plus CTLA-4 blockade in lung cancer. Study as a whole: Objective responses occurred in 18% of patients; about 31% had disease control.

This receptor was taken from a human donor with non-small cell lung cancer who had stable disease on radiotherapy plus ipilimumab. The chain has TRBV5-6 and TRBJ1-1, with unresolved D. The sample in question was peripheral blood, obtained from a patient treated with radiotherapy plus ipilimumab. Here the CDR3 reads CASSYLDPDTEAFF. DNA of the CDR3: TGTGCCAGCAGCTATTTGGATCCTGACACTGAAGCTTTCTTT.